Below, 10 T cell receptor beta chains from the same sample are listed, as sequenced in a study of blood T cell repertoires in COVID-19. Measured with immunoSEQ multiplex PCR; TCRdb has only the in-frame clones, and not every one. There are just under 150,000 clones in the sample; 85% occur only once, and roughly 2.5% lies in the top ten. Sequencing used peripheral blood. These receptors came from a human donor with acute or convalescent COVID-19. The donor label of this sample is uncertain.

This chain links TRBV15 with TRBJ1-4; possible D gene TRBD1, 5 bases. Trimming stripped 2 bases from V and 8 bases from J, with 15 bases between. CDR1 LNHNV and CDR2 YYDKDF come from the germline V gene (reference sequence). The CDR3 consists of 15 residues. The CDR3 protein is CATSRSRGSSEKLFF. The DNA for the CDR3 is TGTGCCACCAGCAGATCAAGGGGAAGTTCGGAAAAACTGTTTTTT.

The table lists this clone with a few counts. The chain uses TRBV9 and TRBJ1-4, with TRBD1 as a possible D gene (5 bases). This CDR3 spans 15 amino acids. V was shortened by 0 bases and J by 7 bases, with 13 bases between the two germline ends. Germline-derived CDR1 and CDR2 are SGDLS and YYNGEE. CDR3 in DNA: TGTGCCAGCAGCGTAGGTAGGGGTCTAGGTGAAAAACTGTTTTTT. Translated, it gives CASSVGRGLGEKLFF.

This clone was detected only once. This chain links TRBV2 with TRBJ1-1; TRBD1 aligns across 9 bases. Germline V CDR1 and CDR2: SNHLY, FYNNEI. J lost 3 bases, V lost 6 bases, and 2 bases had no gene match. The CDR3 runs 13 residues. DNA for the CDR3: TGTGCCAGCAGGCGGGACAGGGACACTGAAGCTTTCTTT. Translated, it gives CASRRDRDTEAFF.

The CDR3 region has the DNA TGTGCCAGCAGCACGTGGACTAGCGGGGCCTCCGCCTACGAGCAGTACTTC. Residues: CASSTWTSGASAYEQYF. The gene calls are TRBV13 and TRBJ2-7, with TRBD2 matching 12 bases. The germline gives CDR1 PRHDT, CDR2 FYEKMQ (reference sequence). The CDR3 has 17 residues. The J segment lost 2 bases and the V segment lost 5 bases, leaving 10 bases of the junction unmatched.

This sequence joins TRBV28 and TRBJ1-2; D uncertain. Germline lookup yields CDR1 MDHEN and CDR2 SYDVKM. V shed 5 bases and J shed 2 bases, with 12 bases lying between them. CDR3 length equals 14 residues. In DNA, the CDR3 is TGTGCCAGCAGTATTAAGCCGAGGAACTATGGCTACACCTTC. Amino acid sequence: CASSIKPRNYGYTF.

This clone was detected once. This chain links TRBV19 with TRBJ2-7; 9 nucleotides agree with TRBD1. V trimming: 4 bases; J trimming: 4 bases; junction bases outside the gene matches: 11. This CDR3 has 16 amino acids. From germline, CDR1 is LNHDA and CDR2 SQIVND (reference sequence). CDR3 nucleotide sequence: TGTGCCAGTAGTACGTCCGGGACAGGGTTGGAGTACGAGCAGTACTTC. The encoded protein is CASSTSGTGLEYEQYF.

This rearrangement joins TRBV4-2 to TRBJ1-4; D gene uncertain. This CDR3 spans 14 amino acids. Trimming removed 2 bases at V and 8 bases at J, with 12 bases between. CDR1 and CDR2 from the germline V gene are LGHNA and YNFKEQ. The CDR3 loop is CASSQREVEEKLFF. The DNA of the CDR3 is TGTGCCAGCAGCCAACGCGAGGTAGAAGAAAAACTGTTTTTT.

This clone was observed once. The rearrangement uses TRBV7-2 and TRBJ2-1, with 8 bases lining up with TRBD2. J was trimmed by 5 bases and V by 11 bases; bases with no gene match: 8. Germline loops: CDR1 SGHTA, CDR2 FQGNSA. The CDR3 consists of 13 residues. CDR3 in amino acids: CASREDHHNEQFF. The DNA of the CDR3 is TGTGCCTCGCGGGAGGACCACCACAATGAGCAGTTCTTC.

The chain is built from TRBV6-2 or TRBV6-3 and TRBJ2-7; 10 nucleotides agree with TRBD1. V was pared by 5 bases and J by 2 bases, with 3 bases of the junction left unmatched. The CDR3 runs 14 residues. From germline, CDR1 is MNHEY and CDR2 SVGEGT. The CDR3 loop is CASSTGTGAYEQYV. In DNA, the CDR3 is TGTGCCAGCAGTACCGGGACAGGGGCCTACGAGCAGTACGTC.

This chain connects TRBV19 to TRBJ1-3; weak D call: TRBD1 (6 bases). CDR1 is LNHDA and CDR2 is SQIVND in the germline V gene (reference sequence). The CDR3 has 20 amino acids. The V end lost 3 bases, the J end lost 0 bases, and 24 bases lay between the germline ends. The CDR3 loop reads CASSIALVTSGQRSGNTIYF. DNA for the CDR3: TGTGCCAGTAGTATTGCGCTAGTGACGTCGGGACAACGCTCTGGAAACACCATATATTTT.